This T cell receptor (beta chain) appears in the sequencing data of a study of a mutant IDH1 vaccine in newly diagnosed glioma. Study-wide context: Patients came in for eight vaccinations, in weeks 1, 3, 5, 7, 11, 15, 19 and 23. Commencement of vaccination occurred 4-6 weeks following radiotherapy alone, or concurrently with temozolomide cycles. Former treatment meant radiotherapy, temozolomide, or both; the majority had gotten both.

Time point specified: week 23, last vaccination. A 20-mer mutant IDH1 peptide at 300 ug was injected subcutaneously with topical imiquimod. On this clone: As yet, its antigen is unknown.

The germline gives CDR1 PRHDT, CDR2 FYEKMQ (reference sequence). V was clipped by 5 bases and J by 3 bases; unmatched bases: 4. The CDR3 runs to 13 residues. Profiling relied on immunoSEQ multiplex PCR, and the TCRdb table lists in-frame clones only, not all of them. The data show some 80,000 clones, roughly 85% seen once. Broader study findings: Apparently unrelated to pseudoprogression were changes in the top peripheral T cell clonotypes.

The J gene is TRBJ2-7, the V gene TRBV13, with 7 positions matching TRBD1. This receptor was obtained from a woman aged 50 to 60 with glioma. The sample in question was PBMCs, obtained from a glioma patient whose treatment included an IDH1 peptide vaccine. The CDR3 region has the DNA TGTGCCAGCAGCCTCCGGGACAGCTACGAGCAGTACTTC. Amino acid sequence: CASSLRDSYEQYF.